This T cell receptor beta chain is drawn from a study of cytomegalovirus exposure and HLA in healthy donors. The table came from immunoSEQ multiplex PCR; TCRdb's copy has only in-frame clones and leaves some out. The table lists over 200,000 clones, approximately 87% of them singletons. Separate from the approximately 670-subject first cohort, the roughly 120-subject validation cohort was the one that the donors belonged to. Germline CDR1 reads SNHLY; CDR2 reads FYNNEI. Trimming took off 6 bases at V and 1 base at J, with 13 bases between the two ends. The CDR3 totals 16 residues. Regarding the study as a whole: Researchers counted approximately 160 TCR beta chains as cytomegalovirus-associated. In vitro data verified a few CMV-associated chains as specific for CMV antigens. Cytomegalovirus status, reportedly, was diagnosed with high specificity and sensitivity by the classifier.

Remarks on this clone: Its antigen is as yet unknown.

The sequence was collected from a woman under 30 in good health and CMV-seronegative. Sequencing was carried out using PBMCs. The chain couples TRBV2 to TRBJ2-6; no clear D. The CDR3 sequence is CASSPPGSSGANVLTF. In DNA, the CDR3 is TGTGCCAGCAGCCCCCCCGGGTCTTCTGGGGCCAACGTCCTGACTTTC.